This T cell receptor beta chain was sequenced during a study of cytomegalovirus exposure and HLA in healthy donors. Study outcomes and limitations: Reported performance of the classifier showed diagnosis of cytomegalovirus status with high specificity and sensitivity. Indistinguishable V segments such as TRBV6-2 and TRBV6-3 were excluded. Association of a missense DCLRE1C variant with TCR beta V- and J-gene trimming was reported in a later analysis.

Use of 60 Vbeta and 13 Jbeta primers characterized the PCR. Method: immunoSEQ multiplex PCR; TCRdb's copy keeps in-frame clones and lacks some. The data show approximately 120,000 clones, 75% seen once. Concerning this clone: The target antigen is unknown.

V was clipped by 5 bases and J by 7 bases; unmatched bases: 12. The CDR3 is 16 amino acids. Germline values: CDR1 SGHTA, CDR2 FQGTGA. This receptor was obtained from a woman between 50 and 59 years old in good health and CMV-seronegative. V gene TRBV7-3 combines with J gene TRBJ2-1; TRBD2 aligns across 9 bases. Material for sequencing was PBMCs. The CDR3 loop reads CASSPQTSGRRNEQFF. CDR3 DNA: TGTGCCAGCAGCCCGCAGACTAGCGGAAGACGGAATGAGCAGTTCTTC.